This record concerns one TCR beta chain sequence. Its antigen is not known. With 60 Vbeta and 13 Jbeta primers, the PCR was carried out. Profiled with immunoSEQ multiplex PCR; TCRdb holds only in-frame clones, not every one. The sample lists 70,000 to 80,000 clones, roughly four fifths occurring once. This entry comes from a study of cytomegalovirus exposure and HLA in healthy donors. At the level of the study: Roughly 180 million T cells yielded 90 million to 130 million unique TCR beta sequences in earlier analysis. Ancestry clustering placed about four fifths of around 400 genotyped donors in the Caucasian-associated cluster.

Everyone who donated was a healthy bone marrow donor. Study outcomes and limitations: An analysis that was carried out later associated fewer than 20,000 TCR beta sequences with HLA alleles at 0.05 false discovery rate.

Unmatched junction bases numbered 9, after V lost 5 bases and J lost 3 bases. This CDR3 is 15 amino acids long. From germline, CDR1 is SEHNR and CDR2 FQNEAQ (reference sequence). Sequenced input: PBMCs. This chain connects TRBV7-9 to TRBJ2-7, with 8 nucleotides matching TRBD1. The receptor was derived from a man aged 18 to 30 in good health and CMV-seronegative. Here the CDR3 reads CASSHRTGSIYEQYF. The CDR3 DNA is TGTGCCAGCAGCCATAGGACAGGGAGTATCTACGAGCAGTACTTC. Full variable domain (rest looked up from reference TRBV7-9 and TRBJ2-7): DTGVSQNPRHKITKRGQNVTFRCDPISEHNRLYWYRQTLGQGPEFLTYFQNEAQLEKSRLLSDRFSAERPKGSFSTLEIQRTEQGDSAMYLCASSHRTGSIYEQYFGPGTRLTVT.